This TCR beta chain was recovered during a study of quantifying T cell responses using KT2 cells. Study details: RNA was reverse transcribed with TCR alpha and beta constant-region primers.

The cDNA 3' end received a ligated oligonucleotide with a UMI. First-round PCR used around 4 cycles and beta primers RC1.1 and RC1.2 covering TRBC1 and TRBC2. One entry per CDR3 protein, called by TCRdb with MiXCR from the UMI-ligation and nested PCR reads. The sample yields around 56,000 distinct CDR3 sequences, 9% to 15% seen once. This clonotype was obtained from a human donor. Material for sequencing was PBMCs spiked with cells of the T cell clone KT2.

The CDR3 DNA follows: TGCGCCAGCAGCCAAAACTATAATTCACCCCTCCACTTT. It is translated as CASSQNYNSPLHF. The chain links TRBV4-1 to TRBJ1-6; D uncertain. Germline V gene lookup returns CDR1 MGHRA and CDR2 YSYEKL. The CDR3 is 13 residues long. The V end was cut by 2 bases, the J end by 3 bases, with 2 bases between.